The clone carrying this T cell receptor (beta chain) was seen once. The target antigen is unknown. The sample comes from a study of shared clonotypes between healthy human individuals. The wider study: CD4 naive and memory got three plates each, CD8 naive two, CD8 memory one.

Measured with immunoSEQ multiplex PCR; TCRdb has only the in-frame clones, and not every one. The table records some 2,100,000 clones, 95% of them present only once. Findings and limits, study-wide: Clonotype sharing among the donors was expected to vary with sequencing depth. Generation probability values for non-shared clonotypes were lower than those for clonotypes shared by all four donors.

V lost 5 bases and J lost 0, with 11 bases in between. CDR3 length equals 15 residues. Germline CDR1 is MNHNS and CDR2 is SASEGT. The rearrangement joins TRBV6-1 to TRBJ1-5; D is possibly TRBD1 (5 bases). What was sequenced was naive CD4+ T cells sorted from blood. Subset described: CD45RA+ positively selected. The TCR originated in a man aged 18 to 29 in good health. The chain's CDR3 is CASSPLTDSNQPQHF. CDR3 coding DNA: TGTGCCAGCAGTCCTTTGACAGATAGCAATCAGCCCCAGCATTTT.